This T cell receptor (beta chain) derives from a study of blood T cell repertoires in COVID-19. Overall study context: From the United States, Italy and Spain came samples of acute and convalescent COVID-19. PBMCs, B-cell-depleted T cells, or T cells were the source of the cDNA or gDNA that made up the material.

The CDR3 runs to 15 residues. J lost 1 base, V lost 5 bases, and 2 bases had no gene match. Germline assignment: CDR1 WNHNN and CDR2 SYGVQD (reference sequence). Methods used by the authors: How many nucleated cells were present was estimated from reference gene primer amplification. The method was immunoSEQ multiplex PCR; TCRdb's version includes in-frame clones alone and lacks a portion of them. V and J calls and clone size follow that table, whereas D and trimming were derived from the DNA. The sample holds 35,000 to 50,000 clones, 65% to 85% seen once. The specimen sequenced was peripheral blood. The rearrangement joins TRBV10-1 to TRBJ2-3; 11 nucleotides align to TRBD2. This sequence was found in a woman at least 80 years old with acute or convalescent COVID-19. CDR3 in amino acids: CASSLTSGGTDTQYF. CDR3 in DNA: TGCGCCAGCAGTTTGACTAGCGGGGGCACAGATACGCAGTATTTT.